This T cell receptor (beta chain) was sequenced in a study of graft-versus-host responses after intestinal transplantation. For the study at large: The transplants performed in recipients were multivisceral, liver-intestinal, or isolated intestinal. The study's findings and limits: GvH clones surfaced in recipient marrow, some emerging earlier in ileum or blood. Association was observed between peak circulating GvH clone levels and early post-transplant HvG declines.

The CDR3 length is 17 residues. The V gene's germline CDR1 is MNHEY and CDR2 SMNVEV (reference sequence). The V and J ends lost 3 bases and 5 bases respectively, with 20 bases between them. TCRdb keeps only in-frame clones here, not all; method: immunoSEQ multiplex PCR. The sample consists of 90,000 to 95,000 clones, 91% of them appearing once. As concerns this clone: Its antigen is unidentified.

This specimen was unstimulated CD8+ T cells sorted from spleen or lymph node cells, taken before intestinal transplant. The TCR comes from a human donor who received an intestinal transplant. The chain uses TRBV27 and TRBJ2-1; weak D call: TRBD1 (6 bases). The CDR3 sequence: CASSFQNRAPKNNEQFF. CDR3 nucleotides: TGTGCCAGCAGTTTCCAGAACAGGGCTCCAAAAAACAATGAGCAGTTCTTC.